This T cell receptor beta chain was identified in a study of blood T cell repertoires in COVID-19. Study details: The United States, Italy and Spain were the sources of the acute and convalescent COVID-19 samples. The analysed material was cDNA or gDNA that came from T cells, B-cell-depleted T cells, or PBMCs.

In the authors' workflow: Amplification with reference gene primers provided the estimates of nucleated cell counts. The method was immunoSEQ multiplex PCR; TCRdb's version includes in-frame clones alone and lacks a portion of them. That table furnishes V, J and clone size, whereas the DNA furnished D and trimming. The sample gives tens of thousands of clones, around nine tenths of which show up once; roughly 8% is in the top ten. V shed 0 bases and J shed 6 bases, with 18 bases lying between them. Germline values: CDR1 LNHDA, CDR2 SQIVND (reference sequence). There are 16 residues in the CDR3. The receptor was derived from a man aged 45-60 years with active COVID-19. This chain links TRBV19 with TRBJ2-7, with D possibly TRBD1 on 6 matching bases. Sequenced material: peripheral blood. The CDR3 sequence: CASSIDSGAEMREQYF. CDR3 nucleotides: TGTGCCAGTAGTATAGATTCAGGGGCGGAAATGCGCGAGCAGTACTTC.